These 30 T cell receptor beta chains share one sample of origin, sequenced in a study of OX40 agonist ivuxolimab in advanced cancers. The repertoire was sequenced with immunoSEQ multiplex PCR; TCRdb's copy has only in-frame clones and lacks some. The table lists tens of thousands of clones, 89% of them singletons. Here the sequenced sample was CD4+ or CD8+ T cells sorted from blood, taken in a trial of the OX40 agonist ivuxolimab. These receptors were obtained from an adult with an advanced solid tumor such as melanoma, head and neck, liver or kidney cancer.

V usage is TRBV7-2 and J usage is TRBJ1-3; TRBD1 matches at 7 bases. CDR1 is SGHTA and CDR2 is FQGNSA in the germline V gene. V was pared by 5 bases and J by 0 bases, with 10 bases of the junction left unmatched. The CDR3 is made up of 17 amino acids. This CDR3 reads CASSRGTGVASGNTIYF. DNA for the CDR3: TGTGCCAGCAGCCGAGGAACAGGGGTAGCCTCTGGAAACACCATATATTTT. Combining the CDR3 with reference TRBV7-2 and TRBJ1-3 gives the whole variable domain GAGVSQSPSNKVTEKGKDVELRCDPISGHTALYWYRQSLGQGLEFLIYFQGNSAPDKSGLPSDRFSAERTGGSVSTLTIQRTQQEDSAVYLCASSRGTGVASGNTIYFGEGSWLTVV.

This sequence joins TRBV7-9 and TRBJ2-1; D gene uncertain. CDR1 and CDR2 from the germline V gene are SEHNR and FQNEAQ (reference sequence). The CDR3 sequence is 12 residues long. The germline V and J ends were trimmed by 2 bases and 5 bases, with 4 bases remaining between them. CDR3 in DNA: TGTGCCAGCAGCTTAACCGACAATGAGCAGTTCTTC. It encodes CASSLTDNEQFF.

The CDR3 DNA reads as TGTGCCAGCTCACCAGGAGTAAATGAGCAGTTCTTC. Its protein product is CASSPGVNEQFF. The rearrangement joins TRBV18 to TRBJ2-1; D ambiguous. CDR1 and CDR2 (germline): KGHSH, LQKENI. V was trimmed by 2 bases and J by 7 bases, leaving 6 bases between them. CDR3 length: 12 residues.

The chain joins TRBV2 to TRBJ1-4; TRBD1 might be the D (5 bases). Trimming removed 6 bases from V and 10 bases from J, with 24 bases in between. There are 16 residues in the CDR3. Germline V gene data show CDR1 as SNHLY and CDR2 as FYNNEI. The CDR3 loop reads CASRTSVAGRSGKLFF. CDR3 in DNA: TGTGCCAGCAGAACCAGCGTGGCAGGGCGAAGCGGAAAACTGTTTTTT.

The CDR3 reads CASSLSFPPEKLFF. The CDR3 DNA follows: TGTGCCAGCAGCTTGTCTTTCCCCCCCGAAAAACTGTTTTTT. The chain uses TRBV5-6 and TRBJ1-4; D not resolved. Germline values: CDR1 SGHDT, CDR2 YYEEEE. CDR3 length: 14 residues. With 1 base removed from V and 8 bases from J, the gap between germline ends came to 12 bases.

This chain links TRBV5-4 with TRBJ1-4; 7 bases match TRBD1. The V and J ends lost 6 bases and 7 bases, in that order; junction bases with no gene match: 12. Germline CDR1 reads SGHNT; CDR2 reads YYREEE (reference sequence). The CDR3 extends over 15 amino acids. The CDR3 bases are TGTGCCAGCAACGATCGAGGGGGCTCAAGTGAAAAACTGTTTTTT. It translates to CASNDRGGSSEKLFF.

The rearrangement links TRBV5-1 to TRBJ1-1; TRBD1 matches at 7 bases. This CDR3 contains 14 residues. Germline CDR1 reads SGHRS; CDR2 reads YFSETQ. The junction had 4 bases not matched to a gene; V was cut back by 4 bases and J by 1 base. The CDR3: CASSIQGWNTEAFF. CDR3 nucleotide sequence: TGCGCCAGCAGCATACAGGGGTGGAACACTGAAGCTTTCTTT.

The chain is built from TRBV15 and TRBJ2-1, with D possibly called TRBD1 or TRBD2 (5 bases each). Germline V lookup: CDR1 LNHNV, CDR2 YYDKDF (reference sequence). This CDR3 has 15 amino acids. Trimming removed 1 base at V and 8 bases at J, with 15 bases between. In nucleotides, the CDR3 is TGTGCCACCAGCAGAGGGGGGTTTTACAGCCATGAGCAGTTCTTC. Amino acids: CATSRGGFYSHEQFF.

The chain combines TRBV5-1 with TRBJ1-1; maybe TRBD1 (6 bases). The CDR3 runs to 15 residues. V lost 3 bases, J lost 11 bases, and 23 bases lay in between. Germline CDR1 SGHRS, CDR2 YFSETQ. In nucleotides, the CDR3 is TGCGCCAGCAGCTGGGGGACATCCCGTAATCTGAGGGCTTTCTTT. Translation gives CASSWGTSRNLRAFF.

This CDR3 is CASSAGDRARWNTEAFF. The CDR3 DNA sequence: TGCGCCAGCAGCGCCGGGGACAGGGCACGCTGGAACACTGAAGCTTTCTTT. V usage is TRBV5-1 and J usage is TRBJ1-1; 9 bases are a match to TRBD1. Germline V gene data show CDR1 as SGHRS and CDR2 as YFSETQ. V lost 4 bases to trimming and J lost 1 base; unmatched junction nucleotides: 11. The CDR3 loop spans 17 amino acids. Full variable domain (remainder filled in from reference TRBV5-1 and TRBJ1-1): KAGVTQTPRYLIKTRGQQVTLSCSPISGHRSVSWYQQTPGQGLQFLFEYFSETQRNKGNFPGRFSGRQFSNSRSEMNVSTLELGDSALYLCASSAGDRARWNTEAFFGQGTRLTVV.

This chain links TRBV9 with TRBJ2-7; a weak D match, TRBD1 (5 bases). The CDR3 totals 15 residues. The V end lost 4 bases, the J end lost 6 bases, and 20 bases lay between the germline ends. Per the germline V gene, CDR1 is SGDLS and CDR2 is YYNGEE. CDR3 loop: CASSPDRSPTSEQYF. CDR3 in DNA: TGTGCCAGCAGCCCCGACAGAAGTCCCACCTCCGAGCAGTACTTC.

The CDR3 region is CASSLEGGGSTEAFF. The CDR3, as DNA: TGTGCCAGCAGCTTGGAGGGGGGCGGAAGCACTGAAGCTTTCTTT. The chain carries TRBV7-2 and TRBJ1-1, with D possibly being TRBD1 (6 bases). This CDR3 spans 15 amino acids. V lost 3 bases and J lost 4, with 15 bases in between. CDR1 is SGHTA and CDR2 is FQGNSA in the germline V gene.

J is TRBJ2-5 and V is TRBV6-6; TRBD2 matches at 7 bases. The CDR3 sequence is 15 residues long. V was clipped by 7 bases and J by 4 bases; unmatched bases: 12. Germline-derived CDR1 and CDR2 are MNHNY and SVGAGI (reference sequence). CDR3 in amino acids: CASNSRVQRGETQYF. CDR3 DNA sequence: TGTGCCAGCAACTCCAGGGTTCAGCGGGGAGAGACCCAGTACTTC.

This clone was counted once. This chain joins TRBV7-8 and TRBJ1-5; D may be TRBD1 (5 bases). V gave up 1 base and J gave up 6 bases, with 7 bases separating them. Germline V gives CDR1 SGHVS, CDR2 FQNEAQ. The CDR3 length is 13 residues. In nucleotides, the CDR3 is TGTGCCAGCAGCTTAGGGGGCTCTCAGCCCCAGCATTTT. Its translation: CASSLGGSQPQHF.

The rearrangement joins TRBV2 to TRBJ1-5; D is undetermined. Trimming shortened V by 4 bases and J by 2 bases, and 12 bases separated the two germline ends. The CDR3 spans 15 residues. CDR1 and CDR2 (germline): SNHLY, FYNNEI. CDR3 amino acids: CASSVGWRGNQPQHF. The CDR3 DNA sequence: TGTGCCAGCAGTGTTGGGTGGAGGGGCAATCAGCCCCAGCATTTT.

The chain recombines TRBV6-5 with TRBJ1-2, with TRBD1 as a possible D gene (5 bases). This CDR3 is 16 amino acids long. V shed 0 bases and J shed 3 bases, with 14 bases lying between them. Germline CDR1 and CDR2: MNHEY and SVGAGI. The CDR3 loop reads CASSYSGTPRDYGYTF. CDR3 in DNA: TGTGCCAGCAGTTACTCCGGGACCCCTAGAGACTATGGCTACACCTTC.

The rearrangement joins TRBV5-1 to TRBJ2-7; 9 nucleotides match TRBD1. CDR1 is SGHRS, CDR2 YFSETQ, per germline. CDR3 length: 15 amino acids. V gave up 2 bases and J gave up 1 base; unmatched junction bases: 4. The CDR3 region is CASSFGQGISYEQYF. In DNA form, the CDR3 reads TGCGCCAGCAGCTTTGGACAGGGGATTTCCTACGAGCAGTACTTC. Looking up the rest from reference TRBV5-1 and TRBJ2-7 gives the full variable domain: KAGVTQTPRYLIKTRGQQVTLSCSPISGHRSVSWYQQTPGQGLQFLFEYFSETQRNKGNFPGRFSGRQFSNSRSEMNVSTLELGDSALYLCASSFGQGISYEQYFGPGTRLTVT.

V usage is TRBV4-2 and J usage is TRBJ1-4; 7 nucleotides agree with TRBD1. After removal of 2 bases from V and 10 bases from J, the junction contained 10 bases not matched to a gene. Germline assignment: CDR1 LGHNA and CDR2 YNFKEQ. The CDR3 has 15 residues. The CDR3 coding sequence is TGTGCCAGCAGCCAAACCGGGACAGAGAGTGCAAAACTGTTTTTT. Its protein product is CASSQTGTESAKLFF.

The CDR3 DNA is TGCGCCAGCAGCCAAGCCCCCGCGTTAGTCTATGGCTACACCTTC. Translated, it gives CASSQAPALVYGYTF. The chain uses TRBV4-1 and TRBJ1-2; D is undetermined. The germline V gene encodes CDR1 MGHRA and CDR2 YSYEKL. Trimming stripped 1 base from V and 4 bases from J, with 13 bases between. CDR3 length equals 15 residues.

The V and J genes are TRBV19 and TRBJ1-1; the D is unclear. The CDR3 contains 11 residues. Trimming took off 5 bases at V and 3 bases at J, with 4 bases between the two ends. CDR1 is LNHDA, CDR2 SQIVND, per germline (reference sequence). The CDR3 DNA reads TGTGCCAGTAGTGAGGACACTGAAGCTTTCTTT. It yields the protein CASSEDTEAFF.

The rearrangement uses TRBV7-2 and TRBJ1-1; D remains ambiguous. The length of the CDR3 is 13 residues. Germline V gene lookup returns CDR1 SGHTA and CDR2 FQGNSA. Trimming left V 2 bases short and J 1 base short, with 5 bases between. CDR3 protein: CASSLHRNTEAFF. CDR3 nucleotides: TGTGCCAGCAGCTTACACAGGAACACTGAAGCTTTCTTT.

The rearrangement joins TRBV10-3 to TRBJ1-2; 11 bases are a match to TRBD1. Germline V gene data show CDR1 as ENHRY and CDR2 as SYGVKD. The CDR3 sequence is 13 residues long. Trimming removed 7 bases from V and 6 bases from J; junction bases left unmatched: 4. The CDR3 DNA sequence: TGTGCCATCACCCGGACAGGGGGCGATGGCTACACCTTC. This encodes CAITRTGGDGYTF.

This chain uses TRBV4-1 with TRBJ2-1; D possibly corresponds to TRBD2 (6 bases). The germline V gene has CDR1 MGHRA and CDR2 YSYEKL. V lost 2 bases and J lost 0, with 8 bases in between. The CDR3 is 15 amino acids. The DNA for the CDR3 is TGCGCCAGCAGCCAACGGGAGAGCTCCTACAATGAGCAGTTCTTC. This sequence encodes CASSQRESSYNEQFF.

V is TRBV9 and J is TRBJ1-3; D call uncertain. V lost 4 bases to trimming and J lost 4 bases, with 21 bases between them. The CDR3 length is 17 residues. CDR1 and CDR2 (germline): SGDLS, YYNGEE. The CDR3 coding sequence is TGTGCCAGCAGCCCGACCCTTATCCGACAATCCGGAAACACCATATATTTT. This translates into CASSPTLIRQSGNTIYF.

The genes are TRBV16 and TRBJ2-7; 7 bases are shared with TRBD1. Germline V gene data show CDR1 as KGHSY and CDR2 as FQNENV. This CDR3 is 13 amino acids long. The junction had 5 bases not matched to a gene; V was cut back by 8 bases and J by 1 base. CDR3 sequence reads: CASAWDSSYEQYF. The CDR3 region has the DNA TGTGCCAGCGCCTGGGACAGTTCCTACGAGCAGTACTTC.

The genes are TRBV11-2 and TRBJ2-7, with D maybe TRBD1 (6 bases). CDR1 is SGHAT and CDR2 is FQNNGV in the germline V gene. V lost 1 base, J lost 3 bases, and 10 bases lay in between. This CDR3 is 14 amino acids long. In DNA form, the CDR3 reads TGTGCCAGCAGCTTAGGATGGGACAACTACGAGCAGTACTTC. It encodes CASSLGWDNYEQYF. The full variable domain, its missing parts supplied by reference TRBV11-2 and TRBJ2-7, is EAGVAQSPRYKIIEKRQSVAFWCNPISGHATLYWYQQILGQGPKLLIQFQNNGVVDDSQLPKDRFSAERLKGVDSTLKIQPAKLEDSAVYLCASSLGWDNYEQYFGPGTRLTVT.

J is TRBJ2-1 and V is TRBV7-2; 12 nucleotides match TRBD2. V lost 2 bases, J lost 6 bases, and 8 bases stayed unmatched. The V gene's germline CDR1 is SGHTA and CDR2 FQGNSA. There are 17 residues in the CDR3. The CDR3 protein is CASSLLGSTSGGNEQFF. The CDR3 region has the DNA TGTGCCAGCAGCTTACTTGGATCGACTAGCGGGGGCAATGAGCAGTTCTTC.

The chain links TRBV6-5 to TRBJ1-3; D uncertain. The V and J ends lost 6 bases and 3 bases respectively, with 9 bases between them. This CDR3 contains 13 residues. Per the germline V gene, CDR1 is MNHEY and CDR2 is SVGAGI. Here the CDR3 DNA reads TGTGCCAGCAGCCAGGACCTTGGAAACACCATATATTTT. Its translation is CASSQDLGNTIYF.

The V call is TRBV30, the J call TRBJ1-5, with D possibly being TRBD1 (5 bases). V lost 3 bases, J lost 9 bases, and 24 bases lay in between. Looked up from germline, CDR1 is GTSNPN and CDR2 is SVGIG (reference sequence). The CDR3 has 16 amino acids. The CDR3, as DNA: TGTGCCTGGAGGTCCGGGGGTGCTGCAGACGGTGGGCCCCAGCATTTT. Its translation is CAWRSGGAADGGPQHF. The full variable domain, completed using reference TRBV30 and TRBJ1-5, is SQTIHQWPATLVQPVGSPLSLECTVEGTSNPNLYWYRQAAGRGLQLLFYSVGIGQISSEVPQNLSASRPQDRQFILSSKKLLLSDSGFYLCAWRSGGAADGGPQHFGDGTRLSIL.

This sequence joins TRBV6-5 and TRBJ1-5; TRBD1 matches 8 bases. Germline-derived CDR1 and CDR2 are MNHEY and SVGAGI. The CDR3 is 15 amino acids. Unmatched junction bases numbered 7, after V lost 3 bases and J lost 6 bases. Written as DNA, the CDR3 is TGTGCCAGCAGTTATGACAGGGGAAAGGGTCAGCCCCAGCATTTT. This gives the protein CASSYDRGKGQPQHF.